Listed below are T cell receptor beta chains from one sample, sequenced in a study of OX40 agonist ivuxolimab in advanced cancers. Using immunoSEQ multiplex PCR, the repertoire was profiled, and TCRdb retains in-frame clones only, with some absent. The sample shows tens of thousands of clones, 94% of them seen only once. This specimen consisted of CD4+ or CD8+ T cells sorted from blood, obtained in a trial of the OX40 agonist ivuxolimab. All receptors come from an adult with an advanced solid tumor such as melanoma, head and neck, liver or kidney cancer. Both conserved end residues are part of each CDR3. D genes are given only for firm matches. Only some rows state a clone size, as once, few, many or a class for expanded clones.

cdr3_nt: TGTGCCAGCAGTTTAGCGGGAGAGCCTTCCTCCTACGAGCAGTACTTC
cdr3_aa: CASSLAGEPSSYEQYF
clone_size: -
v_call: TRBV27
d_call: TRBD2
j_call: TRBJ2-7

cdr3_nt: TGTGCCAGCAGCTTCGATAGTGGGTGGGAGCAGTACTTC
cdr3_aa: CASSFDSGWEQYF
clone_size: -
v_call: TRBV7-6
d_call: -
j_call: TRBJ2-7

cdr3_nt: TGCGCCAGCAGTCCGGGACTAGCGGGGACCGGGGAGCTGTTTTTT
cdr3_aa: CASSPGLAGTGELFF
clone_size: -
v_call: TRBV5-1
d_call: TRBD2
j_call: TRBJ2-2

cdr3_nt: TGTGCCAGCAGTGAAAGGCGGACAGGGACGTTAAACGAGCAGTACTTC
cdr3_aa: CASSERRTGTLNEQYF
clone_size: -
v_call: TRBV6-1
d_call: TRBD1
j_call: TRBJ2-7

cdr3_nt: TGTGCCAGTAGTATAGAGCCGGGACAGGGGCACACTGAAGCTTTCTTT
cdr3_aa: CASSIEPGQGHTEAFF
clone_size: -
v_call: TRBV19
d_call: TRBD1
j_call: TRBJ1-1

cdr3_nt: TGTGCCAGCAGCCCCGAGAGAGGGGCGGGGACCAACACCGGGGAGCTGTTTTTT
cdr3_aa: CASSPERGAGTNTGELFF
clone_size: -
v_call: TRBV7-8
d_call: -
j_call: TRBJ2-2

cdr3_nt: TGTGCCAGCTCACCCGACAGCGCTACCTATAATTCACCCCTCCACTTT
cdr3_aa: CASSPDSATYNSPLHF
clone_size: -
v_call: TRBV18
d_call: -
j_call: TRBJ1-6

cdr3_nt: TGTGCCAGCAGGACGGGCAGGGGCACAGATACGCAGTATTTT
cdr3_aa: CASRTGRGTDTQYF
clone_size: -
v_call: TRBV6-5
d_call: -
j_call: TRBJ2-3

cdr3_nt: TGTGCCAGCAGTTCCGGGGGACAGGTGAGGAACTATGGCTACACCTTC
cdr3_aa: CASSSGGQVRNYGYTF
clone_size: once
v_call: TRBV27
d_call: TRBD1
j_call: TRBJ1-2

cdr3_nt: TGTGCCAGCAGCCGCCCGGAGGGAGAGAGGACCGGGGAGCTGTTTTTT
cdr3_aa: CASSRPEGERTGELFF
clone_size: -
v_call: TRBV7-6
d_call: -
j_call: TRBJ2-2

cdr3_nt: TGTGCCAGCAGCTACCCCATGAACACTGAAGCTTTCTTT
cdr3_aa: CASSYPMNTEAFF
clone_size: -
v_call: TRBV7-2
d_call: -
j_call: TRBJ1-1

cdr3_nt: TGTGCCAGCAGCCAAGATATCCGTCTTTCCGAGCAGTACTTC
cdr3_aa: CASSQDIRLSEQYF
clone_size: -
v_call: TRBV14
d_call: -
j_call: TRBJ2-7

cdr3_nt: TGTGCCAGCAGTTCCACTAATGAAAAACTGTTTTTT
cdr3_aa: CASSSTNEKLFF
clone_size: -
v_call: TRBV27
d_call: -
j_call: TRBJ1-4

cdr3_nt: TGTGCCAGTCAACCAGGGCCAGGGGACATCTACGAGCAGTACTTC
cdr3_aa: CASQPGPGDIYEQYF
clone_size: -
v_call: TRBV19
d_call: -
j_call: TRBJ2-7

cdr3_nt: TGTGCCAGCAGCTTAGGCAGGGGACGGCAAGAGACCCAGTACTTC
cdr3_aa: CASSLGRGRQETQYF
clone_size: -
v_call: TRBV7-2
d_call: -
j_call: TRBJ2-5

cdr3_nt: TGTGCCAGCAGTTACGGGACAGGGGCAGTAGGTGAGCAGTTCTTC
cdr3_aa: CASSYGTGAVGEQFF
clone_size: once
v_call: TRBV6-5
d_call: TRBD1
j_call: TRBJ2-1

cdr3_nt: TGTGCCAGCAGCTTAGAAGAATCGAGGGGATGGGGATCACCCCTCCACTTT
cdr3_aa: CASSLEESRGWGSPLHF
clone_size: -
v_call: TRBV7-2
d_call: -
j_call: TRBJ1-6

cdr3_nt: TGTGCCAGCAGCGAATTCCTCGGGGGGGCCATCACCGGGGAGCTGTTTTTT
cdr3_aa: CASSEFLGGAITGELFF
clone_size: -
v_call: TRBV9
d_call: TRBD2
j_call: TRBJ2-2

cdr3_nt: TGCAGCGTTGCGGACAGGGAGTATTTTGGAAACACCATATATTTT
cdr3_aa: CSVADREYFGNTIYF
clone_size: once
v_call: TRBV29-1
d_call: TRBD1
j_call: TRBJ1-3

cdr3_nt: TGTGCCAGCAGCTTAGCCCCGACAGGGGCAACTAATGAAAAACTGTTTTTT
cdr3_aa: CASSLAPTGATNEKLFF
clone_size: -
v_call: TRBV11-2
d_call: TRBD1
j_call: TRBJ1-4

cdr3_nt: TGTGCCAGCAGCGTAGGGACAGGACCTCTTCCCTTTTACACCTACGAGCAGTACTTC
cdr3_aa: CASSVGTGPLPFYTYEQYF
clone_size: -
v_call: TRBV5-4
d_call: TRBD1
j_call: TRBJ2-7

cdr3_nt: TGTGCCAGCAGCCCTAGAGCAGATACGCAGTATTTT
cdr3_aa: CASSPRADTQYF
clone_size: -
v_call: TRBV5-4
d_call: -
j_call: TRBJ2-3

cdr3_nt: TGTGCCAGCAGCTTAGCAGGGCCAGGAAATGGCTACACCTTC
cdr3_aa: CASSLAGPGNGYTF
clone_size: -
v_call: TRBV7-8
d_call: -
j_call: TRBJ1-2

cdr3_nt: TGCAGCGTTGAAGGTTCACCGGGACCTAGCACAGATACGCAGTATTTT
cdr3_aa: CSVEGSPGPSTDTQYF
clone_size: -
v_call: TRBV29-1
d_call: -
j_call: TRBJ2-3

cdr3_nt: TGTGCCAGCAGTCGTTTTGGGGCAGGGGACACTGAAGCTTTCTTT
cdr3_aa: CASSRFGAGDTEAFF
clone_size: few
v_call: TRBV21-1
d_call: -
j_call: TRBJ1-1

cdr3_nt: TGTGCCAGCAGTCGTGGGACAGGGGAAGGTCAGCCCCAGCATTTT
cdr3_aa: CASSRGTGEGQPQHF
clone_size: -
v_call: TRBV27
d_call: TRBD1
j_call: TRBJ1-5

cdr3_nt: TGTGCCAGTAGTATAACCGGAAATGAGCAGTTCTTC
cdr3_aa: CASSITGNEQFF
clone_size: -
v_call: TRBV19
d_call: -
j_call: TRBJ2-1

cdr3_nt: TGCGCCAGCAGCCAAGGCTATGGGACAGATACGCAGTATTTT
cdr3_aa: CASSQGYGTDTQYF
clone_size: -
v_call: TRBV4-3
d_call: -
j_call: TRBJ2-3

cdr3_nt: TGTGCCAGCAGTGATGGTGGCGGCTCCTACAATGAGCAGTTCTTC
cdr3_aa: CASSDGGGSYNEQFF
clone_size: -
v_call: TRBV2
d_call: -
j_call: TRBJ2-1

cdr3_nt: TGTGCCAGCAGCTCCCGGGGCCCTAACTATGGCTACACCTTC
cdr3_aa: CASSSRGPNYGYTF
clone_size: -
v_call: TRBV9
d_call: -
j_call: TRBJ1-2

cdr3_nt: TGCAGCGTTGATTTTGGGACAGATACGCAGTATTTT
cdr3_aa: CSVDFGTDTQYF
clone_size: -
v_call: TRBV29-1
d_call: -
j_call: TRBJ2-3

cdr3_nt: TGTGCCAGCAGCTTAGATCTGGGGGGGATGGATCAGCCCCAGCATTTT
cdr3_aa: CASSLDLGGMDQPQHF
clone_size: -
v_call: TRBV11-2
d_call: -
j_call: TRBJ1-5

cdr3_nt: TGCGCCAGCAGCCAAGAACCGGGACTAGCGGGGGCAGGGGAGACCCAGTACTTC
cdr3_aa: CASSQEPGLAGAGETQYF
clone_size: -
v_call: TRBV4-3
d_call: TRBD2
j_call: TRBJ2-5

cdr3_nt: TGCGCCAGCAGCCAAGATTTTGCTGAGGAGACCCAGTACTTC
cdr3_aa: CASSQDFAEETQYF
clone_size: -
v_call: TRBV4-3
d_call: -
j_call: TRBJ2-5

cdr3_nt: TGTGCCACTCTACAGGGGTACAATGAGCAGTTCTTC
cdr3_aa: CATLQGYNEQFF
clone_size: -
v_call: TRBV19
d_call: TRBD1
j_call: TRBJ2-1

cdr3_nt: TGTGCCAGCAGTCTTGGGACTTTCAGCTCCTACGAGCAGTACTTC
cdr3_aa: CASSLGTFSSYEQYF
clone_size: -
v_call: TRBV6-5
d_call: -
j_call: TRBJ2-7

cdr3_nt: TGTGCCAGCAGTGCTGGGAGAGCCTACGAGCAGTACTTC
cdr3_aa: CASSAGRAYEQYF
clone_size: -
v_call: TRBV6-1
d_call: -
j_call: TRBJ2-7

cdr3_nt: TGCGCCAGCAGCAAATATGAGGGAACCTCTGGAAACACCATATATTTT
cdr3_aa: CASSKYEGTSGNTIYF
clone_size: -
v_call: TRBV5-1
d_call: -
j_call: TRBJ1-3

cdr3_nt: TGCGCCAGCAGCCAAGCTCGGGACAGGGGTGAGCAGTACTTC
cdr3_aa: CASSQARDRGEQYF
clone_size: -
v_call: TRBV4-1
d_call: TRBD1
j_call: TRBJ2-7

cdr3_nt: TGCGCCAGCAGTCCTACCTTAGCGGGAGGGCCATACGAGCAGTACTTC
cdr3_aa: CASSPTLAGGPYEQYF
clone_size: once
v_call: TRBV4-3
d_call: TRBD2
j_call: TRBJ2-7

cdr3_nt: TGCAGCGACCTGGGACAGGGAGAGACCCAGTACTTC
cdr3_aa: CSDLGQGETQYF
clone_size: -
v_call: TRBV29-1
d_call: TRBD1
j_call: TRBJ2-5

cdr3_nt: TGCGCCAGCAGCTTAGGAACAGGGCTTTATCTACCTTCACCCCTCCACTTT
cdr3_aa: CASSLGTGLYLPSPLHF
clone_size: -
v_call: TRBV5-1
d_call: -
j_call: TRBJ1-6

cdr3_nt: TGTGCCAGCAGCGGCCAACAGGATTACGAGCAGTACTTC
cdr3_aa: CASSGQQDYEQYF
clone_size: -
v_call: TRBV9
d_call: -
j_call: TRBJ2-7

cdr3_nt: TGCGCCAGCAGCCAAGATCGGGACGATCAGCCCCAGCATTTT
cdr3_aa: CASSQDRDDQPQHF
clone_size: -
v_call: TRBV4-3
d_call: -
j_call: TRBJ1-5

cdr3_nt: TGTGCCAGCAGCCACAAAGATCAGCCCCAGCATTTT
cdr3_aa: CASSHKDQPQHF
clone_size: -
v_call: TRBV5-5
d_call: -
j_call: TRBJ1-5

cdr3_nt: TGTGCCAGCAGCCCACCGGGGGACAAGAGGGAGACCCAGTACTTC
cdr3_aa: CASSPPGDKRETQYF
clone_size: -
v_call: TRBV5-4
d_call: -
j_call: TRBJ2-5

cdr3_nt: TGTGCCAGCAGTTACGGGGTAACCGGGGAGCTGTTTTTT
cdr3_aa: CASSYGVTGELFF
clone_size: -
v_call: TRBV6-5
d_call: -
j_call: TRBJ2-2

cdr3_nt: TGTGCCAGCAGTGGCTTTTGGGGGCGCGATGAGCAGTTCTTC
cdr3_aa: CASSGFWGRDEQFF
clone_size: -
v_call: TRBV27
d_call: -
j_call: TRBJ2-1

cdr3_nt: TGCGCCAGCAGGGTAGGGAAGAACACCGGGGAGCTGTTTTTT
cdr3_aa: CASRVGKNTGELFF
clone_size: -
v_call: TRBV5-1
d_call: -
j_call: TRBJ2-2

cdr3_nt: TGTGCCAGCAGTTTATCCGGGGGGGGATCCTACGAGCAGTACTTC
cdr3_aa: CASSLSGGGSYEQYF
clone_size: -
v_call: TRBV28
d_call: TRBD2
j_call: TRBJ2-7

cdr3_nt: TGTGCCAGCAGCTTACAGGTATTTGAAGCTTTCTTT
cdr3_aa: CASSLQVFEAFF
clone_size: -
v_call: TRBV7-9
d_call: -
j_call: TRBJ1-1

cdr3_nt: TGCGCCAGCTTGGGGGTCACAGATACGCAGTATTTT
cdr3_aa: CASLGVTDTQYF
clone_size: -
v_call: TRBV5-1
d_call: -
j_call: TRBJ2-3

cdr3_nt: TGCGCCAGCAGCCAAGTAAAAAGGCTTAACACCGGGGAGCTGTTTTTT
cdr3_aa: CASSQVKRLNTGELFF
clone_size: -
v_call: TRBV4-1
d_call: -
j_call: TRBJ2-2

cdr3_nt: TGTGCCAGCAGTTCGGGACAGGGGATCTACACTGAAGCTTTCTTT
cdr3_aa: CASSSGQGIYTEAFF
clone_size: -
v_call: TRBV27
d_call: TRBD1
j_call: TRBJ1-1

cdr3_nt: TGTGCCAGCAGCCCCATCAGGGAATATGAGCAGTTCTTC
cdr3_aa: CASSPIREYEQFF
clone_size: -
v_call: TRBV7-8
d_call: -
j_call: TRBJ2-1